This T cell receptor (beta chain) comes out of a study of blood T cell repertoires in COVID-19. For the study at large: The analysed material was cDNA or gDNA that came from T cells, B-cell-depleted T cells, or PBMCs.

Trimming took 8 bases from V and 5 from J; bases not matched to a gene: 9. The CDR3 has 16 residues. From germline, CDR1 is KGHSH and CDR2 LQKENI. Original processing methods: Nucleated cell number was recorded as an estimate derived from reference gene primer amplification. The assay was immunoSEQ multiplex PCR, and TCRdb's table has in-frame clones only and misses some. V and J calls and clone size follow that table, whereas D and trimming were derived from the DNA. The table lists under 250,000 clones, about 90% of them singletons, with 9.5% to 14% in the top ten. This clone occurred once. The sequencing sample was made of PBMCs or T cells enriched from blood (not recorded which). This sequence originates from a man younger than 40 who had recovered from COVID-19. The chain has TRBV18 and TRBJ2-2; 12 bases map to TRBD2. The CDR3 protein is CASDGRGLAGTGELFF. As DNA, the CDR3 is TGTGCCAGCGACGGGAGAGGACTAGCGGGAACCGGGGAGCTGTTTTTT.